The 25 T cell receptor beta chains reported below all come from one sample, sequenced in a study of blood T cells in healthy people across ages. A second 7 to 11 cycle PCR used barcoded and J-beta primers. MiXCR, applied by TCRdb to the 5' RACE reads, yields one record per CDR3 protein. The table lists roughly 2 million distinct CDR3 sequences, around half of them singletons, with around 2.1% in the top ten. Sequenced material: blood. The receptors were sampled from a woman between 40 and 50 years old in good health.

The chain is built from TRBV7-9 and TRBJ1-1, with D perhaps matching TRBD1 (5 bases). The CDR3 runs to 12 residues. Germline CDR1 and CDR2: SEHNR and FQNEAQ (reference sequence). The ends were cut back, 7 bases at V and 7 bases at J, with 13 bases in the middle. CDR3 in DNA: TGTGCCAGCACCATCGGGACTGGTGAAGCTTTCTTT. Translation: CASTIGTGEAFF.

This rearrangement joins TRBV7-2 to TRBJ2-6; D is unclear. The CDR3 contains 16 residues. Germline CDR1 is SGHTA and CDR2 is FQGNSA. V dropped 4 bases and J dropped 0 bases, with 10 bases sitting between them. The CDR3 DNA reads as TGTGCCAGCAGCTCCCAAACAGTCTCTGGGGCCAACGTCCTGACTTTC. This codes for CASSSQTVSGANVLTF.

The rearrangement uses TRBV4-3 and TRBJ2-1; TRBD2 agrees at 8 bases. J was trimmed by 0 bases and V by 3 bases; bases with no gene match: 10. CDR3 length: 18 amino acids. Germline V gene sequence: CDR1 LGHNA, CDR2 YSLEER. The CDR3 sequence: CASSQALMAGGSYNEQFF. The DNA of the CDR3 is TGCGCCAGCAGCCAGGCCCTTATGGCGGGGGGCTCCTACAATGAGCAGTTCTTC.

This clonotype was detected once. One junction end does not reproduce the germline sequence, and a read error may be involved. The chain carries TRBV11-2 and TRBJ2-3; 9 positions agree with TRBD2. Germline values: CDR1 SGHAT, CDR2 FQNNGV. There are 16 residues in the CDR3. The DNA for the CDR3 is TGTGCCAGCAGCTTATTAGCGGGGGCCAGCACAGATGCGCAGTATTTT. It is translated as CASSLLAGASTDAQYF.

This clonotype appeared a few times. CDR3 sequence: CASSLGDVPGSGYTF. The CDR3 DNA is TGTGCCAGCAGTTTAGGGGACGTACCCGGGAGTGGCTACACCTTC. V gene TRBV12-3 or TRBV12-4 combines with J gene TRBJ1-2, with D possibly TRBD1 on 5 matching bases. The CDR3 extends over 15 amino acids. V was clipped by 1 base and J by 7 bases, with 16 bases between them.

The V gene is TRBV11-2, the J gene TRBJ2-7, with TRBD1 matching over 11 bases. CDR3 size: 16 residues. V lost 0 bases, J lost 3 bases, and 4 bases stayed unmatched. Germline loops: CDR1 SGHAT, CDR2 FQNNGV. CDR3 DNA sequence: TGTGCCAGCAGCTTAGAACCGGACAGGGGGCTCTACGAGCAGTACTTC. As protein: CASSLEPDRGLYEQYF.

The chain combines TRBV2 with TRBJ2-7; no clear D gene. V was cut by 4 bases and J by 6 bases, with 10 bases left in between. In germline, CDR1 is SNHLY, CDR2 FYNNEI. The CDR3 covers 12 residues. The CDR3, as DNA: TGTGCCAGCAGTGTAGAGCGTTTCGAGCAGTACTTC. It translates to CASSVERFEQYF.

The V gene is TRBV6-1, the J gene TRBJ2-5; TRBD1 matches at 11 bases. Germline CDR1 MNHNS, CDR2 SASEGT. Unmatched junction bases numbered 19, after V lost 6 bases and J lost 7 bases. This CDR3 is 18 amino acids long. CDR3 sequence: CASRLTTPGQGGSRTQYF. The CDR3 DNA is TGTGCCAGCAGACTAACCACCCCGGGACAGGGGGGAAGTAGGACCCAGTACTTC.

The rearrangement joins TRBV7-2 to TRBJ2-1; D perhaps matches TRBD1 (5 bases). Trimming cost V 2 bases and J 8 bases, with 10 bases left between them. The CDR3 is 13 amino acids. CDR1 SGHTA and CDR2 FQGNSA come from the germline V gene. The CDR3 here is CASSLQRGHEQFF. The CDR3 coding sequence is TGTGCCAGCAGCTTACAAAGGGGCCATGAGCAGTTCTTC.

This rearrangement joins TRBV3-1 to TRBJ2-1; no firm D call. Trimming shortened V by 0 bases and J by 7 bases, and 10 bases separated the two germline ends. Germline values: CDR1 LGHDT, CDR2 YNNKEL (reference sequence). The CDR3 has 14 residues. The CDR3 DNA reads TGTGCCAGCAGCCAAGATTCCTACAGTAATGAGCAGTTCTTC. This gives the protein CASSQDSYSNEQFF.

CDR3 nucleotide sequence: TGTGCCAGCAGTTTATATTGGGACAGAGCCCGACCGGAAGCTTTCTTT. Translating it yields CASSLYWDRARPEAFF. The J gene is TRBJ1-1, the V gene TRBV27, with 7 bases matching TRBD1. With 1 base clipped from V and 8 bases from J, the junction kept 13 bases outside the gene matches. The CDR3 consists of 16 residues. In germline, CDR1 is MNHEY, CDR2 SMNVEV (reference sequence).

This clonotype has only a few counts. The V and J genes are TRBV4-3 and TRBJ2-7; D perhaps matches TRBD1 (5 bases). The CDR3 contains 15 residues. The ends were cut back, 5 bases at V and 2 bases at J, with 16 bases in the middle. Germline V CDR1 and CDR2: LGHNA, YSLEER. Here the CDR3 DNA reads TGCGCCAGCAGCACCTACAGGTCTTCTACCTACGAGCAGTACTTC. As protein: CASSTYRSSTYEQYF.

Comments on this clonotype: The junction and the germline gene differ at one end; a read error may be behind it. The gene calls are TRBV3-1 and TRBJ2-7; D gene ambiguous. Germline CDR1 and CDR2: LGHDT and YNNKEL (reference sequence). CDR3 size: 12 residues. The CDR3 region is CASGQVSWEQYF. CDR3 in DNA: TGTGCCAGCGGCCAAGTTAGCTGGGAGCAGTACTTC.

This clonotype was seen a handful of times. At one of its ends the junction is not consistent with the germline gene, which may arise from a read error. V is TRBV6-5 and J is TRBJ2-6, with D possibly TRBD1 on 6 matching bases. The CDR3 is made up of 19 amino acids. Germline V gene data show CDR1 as MNHEY and CDR2 as SVGAGI. The CDR3, as DNA: TGTGCTAGCAGTTTCATACTAACAGGGCTGACCTCTGGGGCCAACGTCCTGACTTTC. Residues: CASSFILTGLTSGANVLTF.

The V gene is TRBV7-9, the J gene TRBJ1-5; 7 bases are a match to TRBD1. Germline V gene data show CDR1 as SEHNR and CDR2 as FQNEAQ (reference sequence). The junction had 12 bases not matched to a gene; V was cut back by 3 bases and J by 4 bases. The CDR3 loop spans 17 amino acids. CDR3 in DNA: TGTGCCAGCAGCTTTTCGAAAGGGACAGCGGTAAATCAGCCCCAGCATTTT. This codes for CASSFSKGTAVNQPQHF. The full variable domain, rest sourced from reference TRBV7-9 and TRBJ1-5, is DTGVSQNPRHKITKRGQNVTFRCDPISEHNRLYWYRQTLGQGPEFLTYFQNEAQLEKSRLLSDRFSAERPKGSFSTLEIQRTEQGDSAMYLCASSFSKGTAVNQPQHFGDGTRLSIL.

The chain has TRBV6-2 or TRBV6-3 and TRBJ2-3, with 11 bases lining up with TRBD2. Trimming cost V 4 bases and J 2 bases; bases outside gene matches: 5. CDR3 length equals 16 residues. Germline lookup yields CDR1 MNHEY and CDR2 SVGEGT. CDR3 DNA sequence: TGTGCCAGCAGTTCACCACTAGCGGGGGACACAGATACGCAGTATTTT. As protein: CASSSPLAGDTDTQYF.

This rearrangement joins TRBV7-2 to TRBJ2-7; 9 bases are shared with TRBD1. J was trimmed by 5 bases and V by 4 bases; bases with no gene match: 9. The germline V gene encodes CDR1 SGHTA and CDR2 FQGNSA. The CDR3 extends over 15 amino acids. The CDR3 DNA follows: TGTGCCAGCAGCTCCCCCGGGACAGGGTTGAACGAGCAGTACTTC. Its protein is CASSSPGTGLNEQYF.

The gene calls are TRBV7-2 and TRBJ2-7; TRBD2 aligns across 11 bases. Germline V CDR1 and CDR2: SGHTA, FQGNSA. The CDR3 sequence is 18 residues long. J gave up 7 bases and V 6 bases, and 20 bases lay outside the gene matches. CDR3 sequence (DNA): TGTGCCAGCAGAACTGACGGGGCCATAGCGGGGGGGCCCCATGAGCAGTACTTC. Translating gives CASRTDGAIAGGPHEQYF.

This clonotype turned up a few times. The chain couples TRBV12-3 or TRBV12-4 to TRBJ2-5; TRBD2 aligns across 10 bases. The CDR3 consists of 16 residues. The V gene end was trimmed by 1 base and the J gene end by 5 bases; junction bases not matched to a gene: 7. The CDR3 sequence is CASSLVGASGGETQYF. CDR3 sequence (DNA): TGTGCCAGCAGTTTAGTAGGGGCTAGCGGGGGTGAGACCCAGTACTTC.

The sample holds a few counts of this clonotype. J is TRBJ2-3 and V is TRBV10-1; 8 bases are a match to TRBD1. CDR1 and CDR2 from the germline V gene are WNHNN and SYGVQD (reference sequence). CDR3 length equals 13 residues. Trimming at V came to 7 bases and at J to 8 bases, leaving 8 bases not matched to a gene. The CDR3 nucleotides read TGCGCCAGCAATCGGGACAGGTCCGGTACGCAGTATTTT. This encodes CASNRDRSGTQYF.

The CDR3 sequence: CASKFTAQGNTEAFF. DNA of the CDR3: TGCGCCAGCAAGTTTACTGCACAGGGGAACACTGAAGCTTTCTTT. The chain is built from TRBV5-1 and TRBJ1-1; possibly TRBD1 for D (6 bases). This CDR3 contains 15 residues. Germline V CDR1 and CDR2: SGHRS, YFSETQ. Trimming stripped 6 bases from V and 1 base from J, with 16 bases between.

The count of this clonotype is one. This chain links TRBV20-1 with TRBJ1-6, with 8 nucleotides matching TRBD1. The CDR3 contains 13 residues. Germline V gene sequence: CDR1 DFQATT, CDR2 SNEGSKA (reference sequence). The V segment lost 6 bases and the J segment 7 bases; nucleotides outside the gene matches: 5. CDR3 sequence (DNA): TGCAGTGCGGAAAGGGACAGGAATTCACCCCTCCACTTT. Protein product: CSAERDRNSPLHF.

The rearrangement uses TRBV12-3 or TRBV12-4 and TRBJ1-4; no definite D call. This CDR3 comprises 13 residues. The V end was cut by 6 bases, the J end by 8 bases, with 13 bases between. The CDR3: CASSSVVGEKLFF. For the CDR3, the DNA is TGTGCCAGCAGCTCAGTCGTAGGCGAAAAACTGTTTTTT.

The CDR3 nucleotides are TGCAGTGCTACACCGGGACTAGCGGCAAAAGGCTCCTACAATGAGCAGTTCTTC. As protein: CSATPGLAAKGSYNEQFF. V usage is TRBV20-1 and J usage is TRBJ2-1, with 11 bases that match TRBD2. Germline lookup yields CDR1 DFQATT and CDR2 SNEGSKA (reference sequence). The CDR3 is made up of 18 amino acids. Trimming at V came to 4 bases and at J to 0 bases, leaving 11 bases not matched to a gene.

The chain links TRBV28 to TRBJ2-4; the match to TRBD1 covers 8 bases. The J call may not be correct, given that the DNA end is closer to TRBJ2-5. Per the germline V gene, CDR1 is MDHEN and CDR2 is SYDVKM. The CDR3 spans 14 residues. The CDR3 is CASSSGGEEGTQYF. CDR3 nucleotides: TGTGCCAGCAGTTCAGGGGGCGAGGAAGGGACCCAGTACTTC.